The 23 T cell receptor beta chains presented below share a single source sample, sequenced in a study of T cells in Graves' hyperthyroidism and ophthalmopathy. The CDR3 regions of TCR beta were amplified from RNA transcripts. A set of HTBI primers served as the primers for a first-round RT-PCR of the TCR CDR3. TCRdb re-derived calls from the multiplex PCR reads in MiXCR, one entry per CDR3 protein. The sample includes some 600,000 distinct CDR3 sequences, about 45% of them seen just once. Specimen: peripheral blood or thyroid tissue (not recorded which). Every receptor here comes from a woman aged 18-29 years with Graves' hyperthyroidism.

The chain has TRBV15 and TRBJ1-4, with 10 bases matching TRBD1. CDR3 size: 14 residues. Looked up from germline, CDR1 is LNHNV and CDR2 is YYDKDF (reference sequence). V was pared by 6 bases and J by 7 bases, with 5 bases of the junction left unmatched. The CDR3 DNA reads as TGTGCCACCAGGGGACAGGGGTTGGGTGAAAAACTGTTTTTT. Translation gives CATRGQGLGEKLFF.

CDR3 bases: TGCAGCGTTGTCCAGGGATTTGGCTACACCTTC. Translation gives CSVVQGFGYTF. The V call is TRBV29-1, the J call TRBJ1-2; TRBD1 is a possible D gene (5 bases). Germline loops: CDR1 SQVTM, CDR2 ANQGSEA. V gave up 4 bases and J gave up 7 bases, with 10 bases separating them. The CDR3 extends over 11 amino acids.

The chain recombines TRBV20-1 with TRBJ2-3, with a tentative D call TRBD1 (5 bases). V lost 0 bases and J lost 0, with 7 bases in between. The V gene's germline CDR1 is DFQATT and CDR2 SNEGSKA (reference sequence). This CDR3 is 14 amino acids long. CDR3 sequence: CSAREGPSTDTQYF. The CDR3 DNA is TGCAGTGCTAGAGAGGGGCCGAGCACAGATACGCAGTATTTT.

There are many counts of this clonotype. The V gene is TRBV7-6, the J gene TRBJ2-6; TRBD1 aligns across 9 bases. J lost 3 bases, V lost 5 bases, and 11 bases had no gene match. The CDR3 is 18 amino acids. CDR1 SGHVS and CDR2 FNYEAQ come from the germline V gene. CDR3 nucleotides: TGTGCCAGCAGCCAGCCGGGACAGGGAGCAATTGGGGCCAACGTCCTGACTTTC. Protein: CASSQPGQGAIGANVLTF. Supplemented by reference TRBV7-6 and TRBJ2-6, the full variable domain reads GAGVSQSPRYKVTKRGQDVALRCDPISGHVSLYWYRQALGQGPEFLTYFNYEAQQDKSGLPNDRFSAERPEGSISTLTIQRTEQRDSAMYRCASSQPGQGAIGANVLTFGAGSRLTVL.

The J gene is TRBJ1-2, the V gene TRBV6-4, with 9 bases matching TRBD1. Germline V gene sequence: CDR1 MRHNA, CDR2 SNTAGT. The CDR3 loop spans 13 amino acids. Germline trimming cut 6 bases from V and 7 bases from J; bases unmatched to any gene: 6. The CDR3 DNA follows: TGTGCCAGCAGAGGACAGGGGTCGGCTGGCTACACCTTC. Protein sequence: CASRGQGSAGYTF.

The rearrangement joins TRBV9 to TRBJ1-6; 7 nucleotides agree with TRBD1. The CDR3 is 15 amino acids. Germline assignment: CDR1 SGDLS and CDR2 YYNGEE. V lost 3 bases, J lost 6 bases, and 6 bases stayed unmatched. CDR3 loop: CASSEGTASNSPLHF. The CDR3 DNA follows: TGTGCCAGCAGCGAGGGGACAGCCTCTAATTCACCCCTCCACTTT.

CDR3 sequence: CSAGSGTDSNQPQHF. CDR3 DNA sequence: TGCAGTGCTGGGTCCGGGACAGATAGCAATCAGCCCCAGCATTTT. J is TRBJ1-5 and V is TRBV20-1; TRBD1 aligns across 7 bases. Trimming removed 5 bases from V and 0 bases from J; junction bases left unmatched: 7. The CDR3 runs to 15 residues. The germline V gene has CDR1 DFQATT and CDR2 SNEGSKA (reference sequence).

This chain connects TRBV6-5 to TRBJ1-6; D is undetermined. The germline V and J ends were trimmed by 2 bases and 0 bases, with 2 bases remaining between them. The CDR3 totals 14 residues. Germline V gene data show CDR1 as MNHEY and CDR2 as SVGAGI. The CDR3, as DNA: TGTGCCAGCAGTTACAGCTCCTATAATTCACCCCTCCACTTT. This translates into CASSYSSYNSPLHF.

The V call is TRBV24-1, the J call TRBJ1-2; a weak D match, TRBD1 (6 bases). The germline CDR1 and CDR2 sequences are KGHDR and SFDVKD. Trimming took off 0 bases at V and 4 bases at J, with 8 bases between the two ends. The CDR3 runs 14 residues. The CDR3 sequence: CATSDLGQPYGYTF. DNA for the CDR3: TGTGCCACCAGTGATTTGGGACAGCCCTATGGCTACACCTTC.

The chain carries TRBV9 and TRBJ2-2; 7 nucleotides match TRBD2. The ends lost 0 bases at V and 4 bases at J; junction bases unmatched: 6. The length of the CDR3 is 16 residues. Looked up from germline, CDR1 is SGDLS and CDR2 is YYNGEE. The CDR3, as DNA: TGTGCCAGCAGCGTAGCTCAGCGGGATCTCACCGGGGAGCTGTTTTTT. Its translation is CASSVAQRDLTGELFF.

The chain carries TRBV25-1 and TRBJ1-1; no clear D. Trimming removed 8 bases at V and 4 bases at J, with 17 bases between. Germline CDR1 MGHDK, CDR2 SYGVNS. This CDR3 is 14 amino acids long. CDR3 protein: CASVDPNSGTEAFF. The DNA for the CDR3 is TGTGCCAGCGTAGATCCCAATAGTGGCACTGAAGCTTTCTTT.

This clonotype was found many times. V gene TRBV7-6 combines with J gene TRBJ2-7, with D possibly TRBD2 on 5 matching bases. The ends were cut back, 1 base at V and 4 bases at J, with 11 bases in the middle. The CDR3 has 14 residues. The germline V gene encodes CDR1 SGHVS and CDR2 FNYEAQ. CDR3 sequence (DNA): TGTGCCAGCAGCTTAGATTTAGCGAAGTACGAGCAGTACTTC. This translates into CASSLDLAKYEQYF. The full variable domain, rest sourced from reference TRBV7-6 and TRBJ2-7, is GAGVSQSPRYKVTKRGQDVALRCDPISGHVSLYWYRQALGQGPEFLTYFNYEAQQDKSGLPNDRFSAERPEGSISTLTIQRTEQRDSAMYRCASSLDLAKYEQYFGPGTRLTVT.

The chain uses TRBV6-5 and TRBJ2-7; D may be TRBD1 or TRBD2 (5 bases each). The CDR3 sequence is 14 residues long. CDR1 MNHEY and CDR2 SVGAGI come from the germline V gene. V was clipped by 5 bases and J by 5 bases, with 16 bases between them. The CDR3 protein is CASSAISGLDEQYF. The CDR3 coding sequence is TGTGCCAGCAGTGCCATCTCGGGGCTTGACGAGCAGTACTTC.

This clonotype occurred a few times. The CDR3 bases are TGTGCCACCAGGCTCAGGGGACGGGACACTGAAGCTTTCTTT. It yields the protein CATRLRGRDTEAFF. This chain joins TRBV15 and TRBJ1-1, with a possible D match to TRBD1 (6 bases). Germline V gene data show CDR1 as LNHNV and CDR2 as YYDKDF (reference sequence). V was shortened by 6 bases and J by 3 bases, with 14 bases between the two germline ends. The CDR3 has 14 residues. The entire variable domain, with the rest obtained from reference TRBV15 and TRBJ1-1, is as follows: DAMVIQNPRYQVTQFGKPVTLSCSQTLNHNVMYWYQQKSSQAPKLLFHYYDKDFNNEADTPDNFQSRRPNTSFCFLDIRSPGLGDTAMYLCATRLRGRDTEAFFGQGTRLTVV.

This clonotype was found many times. The V call is TRBV15, the J call TRBJ1-2; D gene uncertain. This CDR3 contains 12 residues. Trimming removed 3 bases from V and 6 bases from J, with 8 bases in between. In germline, CDR1 is LNHNV, CDR2 YYDKDF (reference sequence). DNA of the CDR3: TGTGCCACCAGCAGGTTAGGTGATGGCTACACCTTC. This gives the protein CATSRLGDGYTF.

The DNA for the CDR3 is TGCAGTGCTAGAGATAGCAGGGGCCCTTCCCCACAGTACTTC. Its protein product is CSARDSRGPSPQYF. The gene calls are TRBV20-1 and TRBJ2-5; TRBD1 is a possible D gene (6 bases). CDR3 length: 14 residues. Trimming pared 0 bases from V and 11 bases from J, leaving 19 bases between. Germline CDR1 and CDR2: DFQATT and SNEGSKA (reference sequence).

Only a few counts were recorded for this clonotype. The rearrangement joins TRBV7-9 to TRBJ1-3; D is possibly TRBD1 (6 bases). Trimming cost V 5 bases and J 3 bases, with 17 bases left between them. The CDR3 runs to 16 residues. Per the germline V gene, CDR1 is SEHNR and CDR2 is FQNEAQ (reference sequence). The CDR3 region is CASSRGGSTVGNTIYF. CDR3 nucleotides: TGTGCCAGCAGCAGAGGGGGTAGCACTGTTGGAAACACCATATATTTT. The variable domain in full, completed from reference TRBV7-9 and TRBJ1-3, reads DTGVSQNPRHKITKRGQNVTFRCDPISEHNRLYWYRQTLGQGPEFLTYFQNEAQLEKSRLLSDRFSAERPKGSFSTLEIQRTEQGDSAMYLCASSRGGSTVGNTIYFGEGSWLTVV.

The chain joins TRBV12-5 to TRBJ2-7, with 7 bases identical to TRBD2. CDR1 is LGHNT, CDR2 FRNRAP, per germline. The junction had 6 bases not matched to a gene; V was cut back by 2 bases and J by 5 bases. This CDR3 region has 14 residues. The CDR3 DNA sequence: TGTGCTAGTGGTTTGCCCGGGAGGCTTGACGAGCAGTACTTC. This codes for CASGLPGRLDEQYF.

The chain employs TRBV7-2 and TRBJ1-4; a weak D match, TRBD1 (6 bases). The CDR3 has 14 residues. V shed 3 bases and J shed 6 bases, with 11 bases lying between them. From germline, CDR1 is SGHTA and CDR2 FQGNSA. As DNA, the CDR3 is TGTGCCAGCAGCTTGGGGGGCACAGATGAAAAACTGTTTTTT. This sequence encodes CASSLGGTDEKLFF.

V is TRBV29-1 and J is TRBJ1-5; possible D gene TRBD1, 5 bases. V lost 8 bases to trimming and J lost 1 base, with 15 bases between them. The CDR3 totals 14 residues. In germline, CDR1 is SQVTM, CDR2 ANQGSEA. CDR3 in amino acids: CSLAAGDSNQPQHF. The CDR3 DNA is TGCAGCTTAGCGGCGGGGGACAGCAATCAGCCCCAGCATTTT.

This rearrangement joins TRBV7-8 to TRBJ2-7; 8 bases fit TRBD1. The CDR3 covers 16 residues. V dropped 5 bases and J dropped 0; count of bases not matched to a gene: 9. Germline V gene lookup returns CDR1 SGHVS and CDR2 FQNEAQ. This CDR3 reads CASSPADRESSYEQYF. The CDR3 DNA reads as TGTGCCAGCAGCCCCGCGGACAGGGAGAGCTCCTACGAGCAGTACTTC.

This clonotype occurred a few times. CDR3 amino acids: CSGRTQYF. The CDR3 DNA follows: TGCAGCGGCCGGACCCAGTACTTC. This rearrangement joins TRBV29-1 to TRBJ2-5; D gene unclear. The ends were cut back, 7 bases at V and 7 bases at J, with 4 bases in the middle. Germline assignment: CDR1 SQVTM and CDR2 ANQGSEA. The CDR3 is made up of 8 amino acids.

About this clonotype itself: The junction does not match germline at one end; this may be a read error. V gene TRBV2 combines with J gene TRBJ2-5; D is undetermined. This CDR3 has 13 residues. The germline CDR1 and CDR2 sequences are SNHLY and FYNNEI. The DNA for the CDR3 is TGCGCCAGCAGTGAACGCAGGCCTGAGACCCAGTACTTC. Its translation: CASSERRPETQYF.